This T cell receptor (beta chain) was retrieved from a study of post-analysis software for immune sequencing data. Across the study: The disease courses spanned relapsing-remitting, secondary progressive and progressive-relapsing forms of multiple sclerosis. Whole-study results and caveats: Patients showed TRBV5-6, TRBV5-1 and TRBV20-1 among five TRBV segments more frequent than in controls. Strong same-batch co-clustering of samples appeared with F measure clustering. A significant reduction in normalized Chao1 diversity was observed in multiple sclerosis patients versus controls.

Comments on this clonotype: Its cognate antigen is unknown.

cDNA libraries for TCR beta contained unique molecular identifiers. TCRdb recomputed calls from the PCR reads with MiXCR, one row per CDR3 protein. Of 380,000 or so distinct CDR3 sequences listed, roughly 36% were seen once; the top ten hold under 15%. Germline CDR1 MNHEY, CDR2 SVGAGI. The CDR3 consists of 15 residues. Source material: blood. This receptor was taken from a girl aged 10 to 17 with multiple sclerosis. The chain combines TRBV6-5 with TRBJ2-1; 10 bases map to TRBD2. The closer fit of TRBJ2-7 to the DNA end suggests the J call may be wrong. CDR3 DNA sequence: TGTGCCAGCAGTGAAAGCGGGGGGGGCTACAATGAGCAGTACTTC. Protein sequence: CASSESGGGYNEQYF.